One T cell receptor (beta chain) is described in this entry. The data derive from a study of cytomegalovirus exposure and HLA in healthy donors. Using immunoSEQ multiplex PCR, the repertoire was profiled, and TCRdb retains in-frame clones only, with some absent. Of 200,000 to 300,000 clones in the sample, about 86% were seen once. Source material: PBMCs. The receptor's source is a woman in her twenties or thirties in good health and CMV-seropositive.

The CDR3 spells CASSFLDRGGYTF. The CDR3 DNA reads as TGTGCCAGCAGTTTTCTGGACAGGGGTGGCTACACCTTC. V usage is TRBV28 and J usage is TRBJ1-2; 9 positions match TRBD1. Germline loops: CDR1 MDHEN, CDR2 SYDVKM. With 3 bases clipped from V and 7 bases from J, the junction kept 3 bases outside the gene matches. This CDR3 region has 13 residues.